This T cell receptor (beta chain) was sequenced during a study of blood T cell repertoires in COVID-19. This clone appeared a few times. The authors' processing: Amplification with reference gene primers provided the estimates of nucleated cell counts. Only in-frame clones appear in the TCRdb table, and some are missing; sequencing was by immunoSEQ multiplex PCR. The V and J calls and clone size were taken over from that table, and D and trimming were inferred from the DNA. The sample yields about 98,000 clones, around 80% seen once. J lost 9 bases, V lost 5 bases, and 7 bases had no gene match. The CDR3 contains 13 residues. Looked up from germline, CDR1 is MNHEY and CDR2 is SMNVEV (reference sequence).

The receptor was derived from a man older than 75 with acute or convalescent COVID-19. The chain links TRBV27 to TRBJ2-1; 7 bases are shared with TRBD2. The sequenced sample was peripheral blood. The CDR3: CASSPTSAGEQFF. CDR3 DNA: TGTGCCAGCAGTCCAACTAGCGCCGGTGAGCAGTTCTTC.